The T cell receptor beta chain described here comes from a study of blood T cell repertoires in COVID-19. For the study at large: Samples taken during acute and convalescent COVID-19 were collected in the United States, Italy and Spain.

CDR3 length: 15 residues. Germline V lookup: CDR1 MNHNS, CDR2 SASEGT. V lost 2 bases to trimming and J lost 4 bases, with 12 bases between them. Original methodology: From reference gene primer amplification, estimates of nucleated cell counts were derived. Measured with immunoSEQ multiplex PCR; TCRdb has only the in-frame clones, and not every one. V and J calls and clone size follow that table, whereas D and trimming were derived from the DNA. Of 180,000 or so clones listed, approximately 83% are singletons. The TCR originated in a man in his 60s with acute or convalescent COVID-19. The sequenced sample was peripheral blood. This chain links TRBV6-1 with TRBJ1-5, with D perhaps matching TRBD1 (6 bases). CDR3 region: CASSESITGNQPQHF. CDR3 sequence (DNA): TGTGCCAGCAGTGAATCAATTACAGGGAATCAGCCCCAGCATTTT.